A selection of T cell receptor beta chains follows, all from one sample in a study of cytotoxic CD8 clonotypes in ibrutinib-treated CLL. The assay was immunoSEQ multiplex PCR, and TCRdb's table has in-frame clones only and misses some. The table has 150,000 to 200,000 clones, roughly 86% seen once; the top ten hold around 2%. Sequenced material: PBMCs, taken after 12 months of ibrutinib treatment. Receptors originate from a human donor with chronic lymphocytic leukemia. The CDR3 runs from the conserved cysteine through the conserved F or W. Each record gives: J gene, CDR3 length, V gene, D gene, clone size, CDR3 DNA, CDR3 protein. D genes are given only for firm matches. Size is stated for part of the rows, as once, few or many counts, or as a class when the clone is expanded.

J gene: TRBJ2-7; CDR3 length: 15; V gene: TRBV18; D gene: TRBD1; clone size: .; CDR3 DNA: TGTGCCAGCTCACCTCAAACAGGGGGTACCTACGAGCAGTACTTC; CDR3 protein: CASSPQTGGTYEQYF
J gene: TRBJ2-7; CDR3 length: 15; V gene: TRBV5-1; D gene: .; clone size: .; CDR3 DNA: TGCGCCAGCAGCTTGCTATCAGGTCCCTCCTACGAGCAGTACTTC; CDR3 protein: CASSLLSGPSYEQYF
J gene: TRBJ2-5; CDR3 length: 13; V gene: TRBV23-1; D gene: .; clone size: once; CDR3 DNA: TGCGCCAGCAACACCCTCCTGGAAGAGACCCAGTACTTC; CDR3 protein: CASNTLLEETQYF
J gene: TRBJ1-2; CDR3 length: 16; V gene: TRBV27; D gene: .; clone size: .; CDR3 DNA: TGTGCCAGCCGACCCCAATTTCAGGGAATACCCTATGGCTACACCTTC; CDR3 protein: CASRPQFQGIPYGYTF
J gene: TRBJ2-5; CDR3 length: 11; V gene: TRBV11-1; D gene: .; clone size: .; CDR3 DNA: TGTGCCAGCAGCTTACGAGAGACCCAGTACTTC; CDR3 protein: CASSLRETQYF
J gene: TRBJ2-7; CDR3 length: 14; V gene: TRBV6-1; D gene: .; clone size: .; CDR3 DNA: TGTGCCAGCAGCCGAACAGGGCGCGGCGACGAGCAGTACTTC; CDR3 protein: CASSRTGRGDEQYF
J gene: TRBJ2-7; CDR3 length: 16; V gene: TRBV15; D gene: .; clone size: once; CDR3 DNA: TGTGCCACCAGCAGAGAACCGCAGGCCGGGGTGGGTGAGCAGTACTTC; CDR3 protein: CATSREPQAGVGEQYF
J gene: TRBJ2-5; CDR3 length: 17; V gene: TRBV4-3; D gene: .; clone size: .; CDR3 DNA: TGCGCCAGCAGCCTATGGCGGGGCGGACCCCTCCAAGAGACCCAGTACTTC; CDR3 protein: CASSLWRGGPLQETQYF
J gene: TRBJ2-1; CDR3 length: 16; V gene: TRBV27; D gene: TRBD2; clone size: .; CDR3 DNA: TGTGCCAGCAGTTTAACTTTACTAGCGGGAGTCAATGAGCAGTTCTTC; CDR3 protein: CASSLTLLAGVNEQFF
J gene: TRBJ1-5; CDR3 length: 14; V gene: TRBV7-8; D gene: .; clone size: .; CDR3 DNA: TGTGCCAGCAGCCGCATGGGGGGGCATCAGCCCCAGCATTTT; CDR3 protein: CASSRMGGHQPQHF
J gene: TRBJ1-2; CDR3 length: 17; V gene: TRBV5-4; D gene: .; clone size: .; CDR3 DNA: TGTGCCAGCAGCTTATCCTCGTGGAGGGGGGGGAACTATGGCTACACCTTC; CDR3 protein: CASSLSSWRGGNYGYTF
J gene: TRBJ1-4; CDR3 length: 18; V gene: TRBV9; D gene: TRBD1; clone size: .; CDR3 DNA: TGTGCCAGCAGCGTTGGGTCCCGGGACAGGGTCCGGGGTGAAAAACTGTTTTTT; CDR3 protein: CASSVGSRDRVRGEKLFF
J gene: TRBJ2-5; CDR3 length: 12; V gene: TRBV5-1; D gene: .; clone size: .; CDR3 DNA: TGCGCCAGCAGCTTAACACAGGAGACCCAGTACTTC; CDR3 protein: CASSLTQETQYF
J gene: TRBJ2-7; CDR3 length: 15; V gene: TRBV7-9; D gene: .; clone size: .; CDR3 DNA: TGTGCCAGCAGCTTAGAAGGGGGTCACTCCTACGAGCAGTACTTC; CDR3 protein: CASSLEGGHSYEQYF
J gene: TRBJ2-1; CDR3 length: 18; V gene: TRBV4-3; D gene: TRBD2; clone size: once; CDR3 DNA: TGCGCCAGCGCCTCGAAGGGAGGGGACCGGATCTCCTACAATGAGCAGTTCTTC; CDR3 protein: CASASKGGDRISYNEQFF
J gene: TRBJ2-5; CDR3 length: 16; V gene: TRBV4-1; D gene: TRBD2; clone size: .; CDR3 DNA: TGCGCCAGCAGCCAAGCGTTTAGCGGGGGGCAAGAGACCCAGTACTTC; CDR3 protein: CASSQAFSGGQETQYF
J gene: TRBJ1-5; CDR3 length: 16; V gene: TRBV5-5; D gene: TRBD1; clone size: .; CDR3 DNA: TGTGCCAGCAGCAGGGGACAGGGCAATAGCAATCAGCCCCAGCATTTT; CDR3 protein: CASSRGQGNSNQPQHF
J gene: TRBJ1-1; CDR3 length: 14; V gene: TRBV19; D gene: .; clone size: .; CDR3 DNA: TGTGCCAGTAGTACCGCCGGGACGGTCACTGAAGCTTTCTTT; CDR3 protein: CASSTAGTVTEAFF
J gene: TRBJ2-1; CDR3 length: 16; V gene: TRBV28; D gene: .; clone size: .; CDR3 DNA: TGTGCCAGCGGGGGCCAGGCCAGAAGCTCCTACAATGAGCAGTTCTTC; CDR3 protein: CASGGQARSSYNEQFF
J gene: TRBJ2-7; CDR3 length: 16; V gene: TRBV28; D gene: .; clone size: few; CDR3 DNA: TGTGCCAGCAAGGAGGCAGACAGGAACCCCCCCTACGAGCAGTACTTC; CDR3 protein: CASKEADRNPPYEQYF